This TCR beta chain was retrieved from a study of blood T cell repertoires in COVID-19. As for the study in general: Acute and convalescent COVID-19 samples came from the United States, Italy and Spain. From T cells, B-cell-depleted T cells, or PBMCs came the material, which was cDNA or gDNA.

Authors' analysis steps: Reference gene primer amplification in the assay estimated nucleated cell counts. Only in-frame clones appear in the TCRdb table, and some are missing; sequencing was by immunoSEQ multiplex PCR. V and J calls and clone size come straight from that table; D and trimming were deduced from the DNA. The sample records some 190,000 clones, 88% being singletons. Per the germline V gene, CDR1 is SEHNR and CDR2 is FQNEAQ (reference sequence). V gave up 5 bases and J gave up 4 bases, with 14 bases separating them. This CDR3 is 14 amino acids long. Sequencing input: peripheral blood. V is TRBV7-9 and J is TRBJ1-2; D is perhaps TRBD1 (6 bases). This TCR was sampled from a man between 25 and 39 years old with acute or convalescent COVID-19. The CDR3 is CASSPTGLSYGYTF. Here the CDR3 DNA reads TGTGCCAGCAGCCCAACAGGGTTGAGCTATGGCTACACCTTC.